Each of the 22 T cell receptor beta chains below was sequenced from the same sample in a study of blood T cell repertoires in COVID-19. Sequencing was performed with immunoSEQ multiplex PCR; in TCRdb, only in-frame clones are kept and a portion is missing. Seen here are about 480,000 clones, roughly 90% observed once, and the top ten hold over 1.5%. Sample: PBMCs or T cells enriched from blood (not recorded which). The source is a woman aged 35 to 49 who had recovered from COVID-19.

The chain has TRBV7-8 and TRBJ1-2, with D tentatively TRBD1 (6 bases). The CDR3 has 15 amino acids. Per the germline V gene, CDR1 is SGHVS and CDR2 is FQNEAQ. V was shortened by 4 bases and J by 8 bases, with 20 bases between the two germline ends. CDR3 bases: TGTGCCAGCAGCTCATCGTACGGGACACGACTAGGCTACACCTTC. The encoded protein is CASSSSYGTRLGYTF. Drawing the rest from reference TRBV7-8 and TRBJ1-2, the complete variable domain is GAGVSQSPRYKVAKRGQDVALRCDPISGHVSLFWYQQALGQGPEFLTYFQNEAQLDKSGLPSDRFFAERPEGSVSTLKIQRTQQEDSAVYLCASSSSYGTRLGYTFGSGTRLTVV.

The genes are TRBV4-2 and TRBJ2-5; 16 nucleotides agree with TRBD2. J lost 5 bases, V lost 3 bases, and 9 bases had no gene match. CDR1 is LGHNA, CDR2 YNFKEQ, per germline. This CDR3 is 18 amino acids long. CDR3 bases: TGTGCCAGCAGCCAGGAGGGACTAGCGGGAGGGTTTGAGGAGACCCAGTACTTC. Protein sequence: CASSQEGLAGGFEETQYF.

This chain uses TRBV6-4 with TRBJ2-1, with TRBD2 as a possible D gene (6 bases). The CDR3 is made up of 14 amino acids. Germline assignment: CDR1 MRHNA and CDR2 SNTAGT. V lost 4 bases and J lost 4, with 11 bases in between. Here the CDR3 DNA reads TGTGCCAGCAGTGTAGCGGATCGATACAATGAGCAGTTCTTC. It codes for CASSVADRYNEQFF.

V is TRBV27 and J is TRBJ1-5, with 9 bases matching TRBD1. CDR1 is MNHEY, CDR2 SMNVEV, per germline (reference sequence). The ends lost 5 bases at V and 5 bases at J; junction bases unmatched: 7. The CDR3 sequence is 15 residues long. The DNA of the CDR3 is TGTGCCAGCAGTCCCTCCGGGACAGGGTATCAGCCCCAGCATTTT. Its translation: CASSPSGTGYQPQHF.

CDR3 in amino acids: CASSRTVDTEAFF. For the CDR3, the DNA is TGTGCCAGTAGTAGGACAGTAGACACTGAAGCTTTCTTT. V gene TRBV19 combines with J gene TRBJ1-1; possibly TRBD1 for D (6 bases). This CDR3 contains 13 residues. With 4 bases removed from V and 3 bases from J, the gap between germline ends came to 9 bases. The germline V gene has CDR1 LNHDA and CDR2 SQIVND (reference sequence). The full variable domain, rest sourced from reference TRBV19 and TRBJ1-1, is DGGITQSPKYLFRKEGQNVTLSCEQNLNHDAMYWYRQDPGQGLRLIYYSQIVNDFQKGDIAEGYSVSREKKESFPLTVTSAQKNPTAFYLCASSRTVDTEAFFGQGTRLTVV.

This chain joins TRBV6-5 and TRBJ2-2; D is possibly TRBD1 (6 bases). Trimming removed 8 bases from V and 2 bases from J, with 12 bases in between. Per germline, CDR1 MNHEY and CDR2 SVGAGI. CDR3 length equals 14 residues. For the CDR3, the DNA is TGTGCCAGCGTGGGGGCTCAAAACACCGGGGAGCTGTTTTTT. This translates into CASVGAQNTGELFF.

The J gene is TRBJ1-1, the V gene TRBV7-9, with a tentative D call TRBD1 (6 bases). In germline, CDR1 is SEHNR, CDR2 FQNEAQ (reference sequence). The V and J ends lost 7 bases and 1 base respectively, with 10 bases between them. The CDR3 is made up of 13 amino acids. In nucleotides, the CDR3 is TGTGCCAGCACCGGACAGTCGAACACTGAAGCTTTCTTT. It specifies CASTGQSNTEAFF.

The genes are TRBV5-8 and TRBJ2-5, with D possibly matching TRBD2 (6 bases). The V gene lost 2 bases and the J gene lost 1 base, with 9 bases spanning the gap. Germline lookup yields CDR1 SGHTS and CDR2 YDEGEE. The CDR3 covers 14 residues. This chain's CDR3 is CASSLGGPQETQYF. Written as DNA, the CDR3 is TGTGCCAGCAGCTTAGGAGGGCCCCAAGAGACCCAGTACTTC.

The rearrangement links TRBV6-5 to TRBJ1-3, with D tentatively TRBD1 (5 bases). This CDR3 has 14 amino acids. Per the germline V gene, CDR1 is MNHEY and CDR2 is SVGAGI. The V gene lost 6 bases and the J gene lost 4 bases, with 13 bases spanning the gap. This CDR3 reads CASSPLTAGNTIYF. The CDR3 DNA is TGTGCCAGCAGCCCACTGACAGCGGGAAACACCATATATTTT.

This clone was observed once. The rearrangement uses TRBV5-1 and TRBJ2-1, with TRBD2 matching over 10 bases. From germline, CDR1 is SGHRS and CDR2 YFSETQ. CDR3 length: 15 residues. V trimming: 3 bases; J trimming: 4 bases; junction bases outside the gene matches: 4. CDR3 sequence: CASSSGTSVYNEQFF. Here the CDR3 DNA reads TGCGCCAGCAGCTCCGGGACTAGCGTGTACAATGAGCAGTTCTTC.

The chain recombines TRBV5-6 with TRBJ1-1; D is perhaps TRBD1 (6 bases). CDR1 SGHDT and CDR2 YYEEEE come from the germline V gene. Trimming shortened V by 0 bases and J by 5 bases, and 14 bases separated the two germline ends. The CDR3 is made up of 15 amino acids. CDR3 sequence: CASSLVGGLRTEAFF. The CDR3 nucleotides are TGTGCCAGCAGCTTGGTTGGGGGCTTGAGAACTGAAGCTTTCTTT.

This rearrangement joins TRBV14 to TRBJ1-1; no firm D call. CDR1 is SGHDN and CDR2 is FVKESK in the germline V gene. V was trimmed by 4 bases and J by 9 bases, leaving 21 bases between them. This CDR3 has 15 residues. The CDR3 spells CASSLLKSVDSQAFF. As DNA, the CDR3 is TGTGCCAGCAGCCTCCTCAAGTCTGTCGACTCTCAAGCTTTCTTT.

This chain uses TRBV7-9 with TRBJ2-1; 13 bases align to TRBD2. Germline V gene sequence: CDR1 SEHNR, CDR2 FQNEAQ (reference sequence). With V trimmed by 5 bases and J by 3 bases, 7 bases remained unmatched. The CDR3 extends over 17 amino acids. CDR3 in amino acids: CASSTRTSGSYYNEQFF. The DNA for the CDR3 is TGTGCCAGCAGCACCCGGACTAGCGGGAGTTACTACAATGAGCAGTTCTTC.

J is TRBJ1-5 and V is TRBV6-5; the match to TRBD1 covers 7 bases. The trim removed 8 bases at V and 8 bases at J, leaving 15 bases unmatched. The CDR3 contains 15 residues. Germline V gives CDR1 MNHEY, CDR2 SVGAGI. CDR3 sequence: CASRETGKGWEPQHF. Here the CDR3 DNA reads TGTGCCAGCCGGGAGACAGGGAAAGGGTGGGAGCCCCAGCATTTT.

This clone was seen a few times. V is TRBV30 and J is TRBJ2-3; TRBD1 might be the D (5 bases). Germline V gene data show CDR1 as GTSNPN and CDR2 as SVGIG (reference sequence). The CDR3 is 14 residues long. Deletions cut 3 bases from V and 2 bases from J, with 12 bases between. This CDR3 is CAWSKRQNTDTQYF. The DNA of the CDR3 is TGTGCCTGGAGCAAGAGACAGAACACAGATACGCAGTATTTT.

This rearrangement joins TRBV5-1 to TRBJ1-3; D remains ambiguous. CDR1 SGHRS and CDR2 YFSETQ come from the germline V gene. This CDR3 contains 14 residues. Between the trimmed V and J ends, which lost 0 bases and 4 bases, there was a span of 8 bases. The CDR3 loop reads CASSLDSRGNTIYF. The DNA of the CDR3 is TGCGCCAGCAGCTTGGACAGCAGAGGAAACACCATATATTTT. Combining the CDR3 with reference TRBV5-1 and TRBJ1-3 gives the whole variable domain KAGVTQTPRYLIKTRGQQVTLSCSPISGHRSVSWYQQTPGQGLQFLFEYFSETQRNKGNFPGRFSGRQFSNSRSEMNVSTLELGDSALYLCASSLDSRGNTIYFGEGSWLTVV.

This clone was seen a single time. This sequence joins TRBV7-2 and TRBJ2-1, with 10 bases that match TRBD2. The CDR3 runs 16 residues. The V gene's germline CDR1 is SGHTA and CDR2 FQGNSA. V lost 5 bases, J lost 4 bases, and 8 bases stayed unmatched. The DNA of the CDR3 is TGTGCCAGCAGCACTCTGACTAGCGGGCCTTACAATGAGCAGTTCTTC. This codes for CASSTLTSGPYNEQFF. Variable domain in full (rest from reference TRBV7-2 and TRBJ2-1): GAGVSQSPSNKVTEKGKDVELRCDPISGHTALYWYRQSLGQGLEFLIYFQGNSAPDKSGLPSDRFSAERTGGSVSTLTIQRTQQEDSAVYLCASSTLTSGPYNEQFFGPGTRLTVL.

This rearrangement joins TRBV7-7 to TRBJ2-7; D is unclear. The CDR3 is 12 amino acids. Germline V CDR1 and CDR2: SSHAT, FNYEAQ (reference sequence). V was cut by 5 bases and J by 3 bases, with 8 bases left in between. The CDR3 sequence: CASSPNSYEQYF. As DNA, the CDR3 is TGTGCCAGCAGCCCAAACAGCTACGAGCAGTACTTC.

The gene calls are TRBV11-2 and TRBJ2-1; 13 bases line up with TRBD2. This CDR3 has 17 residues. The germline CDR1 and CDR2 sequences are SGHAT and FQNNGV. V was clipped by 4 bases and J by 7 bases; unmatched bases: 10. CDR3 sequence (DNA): TGTGCCAGCAGCTCCACCCGGGGACTAGCGGGACGGAATGAGCAGTTCTTC. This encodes CASSSTRGLAGRNEQFF.

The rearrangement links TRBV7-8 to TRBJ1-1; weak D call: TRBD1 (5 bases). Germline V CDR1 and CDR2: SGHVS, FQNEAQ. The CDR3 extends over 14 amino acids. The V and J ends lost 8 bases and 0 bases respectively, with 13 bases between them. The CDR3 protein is CASQRGGLNTEAFF. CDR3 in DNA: TGTGCCAGCCAACGGGGGGGGTTGAACACTGAAGCTTTCTTT.

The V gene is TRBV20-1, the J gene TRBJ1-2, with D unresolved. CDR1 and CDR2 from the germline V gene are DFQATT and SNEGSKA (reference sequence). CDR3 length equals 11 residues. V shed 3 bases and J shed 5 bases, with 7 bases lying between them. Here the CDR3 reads CSASPLYGYTF. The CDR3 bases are TGCAGTGCTAGCCCCCTTTATGGCTACACCTTC.

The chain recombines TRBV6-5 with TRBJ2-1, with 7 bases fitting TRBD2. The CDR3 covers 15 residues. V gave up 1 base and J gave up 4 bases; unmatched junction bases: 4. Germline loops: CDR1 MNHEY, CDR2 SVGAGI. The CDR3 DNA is TGTGCCAGCAGTTACTTGGCGGGAGTATACAATGAGCAGTTCTTC. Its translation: CASSYLAGVYNEQFF.